The 7 T cell receptor beta chains below all came from one sample that was sequenced in a study of T cells expressing NK-cell markers. TCRdb re-called the 5' RACE reads, yielding one record per CDR3 amino acid sequence without DNA. Reported are more than 120,000 distinct CDR3 sequences; the ten largest clones contain around 10%. The source material was blood T cells: a sorted CD56 or NKG2C T cell subset, CD4+ or CD8+ T cells, or bulk PBMC T cells (not recorded which). These receptors were obtained from a man between 18 and 29 years old in good health.

The chain recombines TRBV12-3 or TRBV12-4 with TRBJ2-2; lacking DNA, the TRBD1 call made by TCRdb goes unchecked. The CDR3 runs to 16 residues. CDR3 in amino acids: CASSLGTGLVTGELFF.

The chain recombines TRBV15 with TRBJ1-4; the TCRdb D gene call, TRBD1, has no DNA to confirm it. Per the germline V gene, CDR1 is LNHNV and CDR2 is YYDKDF (reference sequence). The CDR3 extends over 15 amino acids. CDR3 amino acids: CATSRGENVNEKLFF.

The chain combines TRBV12-3 or TRBV12-4 with TRBJ2-1; the D call of TRBD2 rests on TCRdb alone, since no DNA is present to check it. The CDR3 spans 12 residues. CDR3 residues: CAGASGTNEQFF.

The V gene is TRBV11-2, the J gene TRBJ2-5; TCRdb returns TRBD2, unconfirmable since there is no DNA. The CDR3 has 15 amino acids. CDR1 SGHAT and CDR2 FQNNGV come from the germline V gene. CDR3 sequence reads: CASSSRTSGQETQYF.

The rearrangement links TRBV12-5 to TRBJ2-2; TCRdb gives TRBD2 as the D gene, but with no DNA this cannot be confirmed. Looked up from germline, CDR1 is LGHNT and CDR2 is FRNRAP. The CDR3 consists of 16 residues. CDR3 protein: CASGPTGTSGTGELFF.

The genes are TRBV11-2 and TRBJ2-5; checking the TCRdb D call of TRBD2 is not possible without DNA. This CDR3 is 20 amino acids long. Germline CDR1 is SGHAT and CDR2 is FQNNGV. CDR3 in amino acids: CASSYPRQGARLADQETQYF. Looking up the rest from reference TRBV11-2 and TRBJ2-5 gives the full variable domain: EAGVAQSPRYKIIEKRQSVAFWCNPISGHATLYWYQQILGQGPKLLIQFQNNGVVDDSQLPKDRFSAERLKGVDSTLKIQPAKLEDSAVYLCASSYPRQGARLADQETQYFGPGTRLLVL.

The rearrangement joins TRBV12-3 or TRBV12-4 to TRBJ1-4; TCRdb returns TRBD1, unconfirmable since there is no DNA. The CDR3 length is 15 residues. The CDR3 here is CASSPKGGANEKLFF.